The 8 T cell receptor beta chains below were found in one sample sequenced in a study of control samples from healthy donors and cancer patients. The repertoire was sequenced with immunoSEQ multiplex PCR; TCRdb's copy has only in-frame clones and lacks some. The sample lists under 75,000 clones, 65% to 90% seen once, with nearly 5.5% in the top ten. Sample: blood. These receptors were obtained from a middle-aged man in good health.

CDR3 residues: CSVVLRGTNEKLFF. CDR3 coding DNA: TGCAGCGTTGTTCTTCGGGGAACTAATGAAAAACTGTTTTTT. This chain uses TRBV29-1 with TRBJ1-4; D uncertain. The CDR3 has 14 residues. V was trimmed by 4 bases and J by 1 base, leaving 10 bases between them. The germline V gene encodes CDR1 SQVTM and CDR2 ANQGSEA. The full variable domain, completed using reference TRBV29-1 and TRBJ1-4, is SAVISQKPSRDICQRGTSLTIQCQVDSQVTMMFWYRQQPGQSLTLIATANQGSEATYESGFVIDKFPISRPNLTFSTLTVSNMSPEDSSIYLCSVVLRGTNEKLFFGSGTQLSVL.

V and J are TRBV5-1 and TRBJ1-1; 10 bases align to TRBD1. CDR1 SGHRS and CDR2 YFSETQ come from the germline V gene. V trimming: 0 bases; J trimming: 6 bases; junction bases outside the gene matches: 5. The CDR3 has 15 amino acids. CDR3 loop: CASSLETGGLAEAFF. CDR3 DNA sequence: TGCGCCAGCAGCTTGGAGACAGGGGGCCTCGCTGAAGCTTTCTTT. The full variable domain, completed using reference TRBV5-1 and TRBJ1-1, is KAGVTQTPRYLIKTRGQQVTLSCSPISGHRSVSWYQQTPGQGLQFLFEYFSETQRNKGNFPGRFSGRQFSNSRSEMNVSTLELGDSALYLCASSLETGGLAEAFFGQGTRLTVV.

This chain uses TRBV19 with TRBJ2-7; TRBD1 agrees at 10 bases. Germline assignment: CDR1 LNHDA and CDR2 SQIVND (reference sequence). The V segment lost 10 bases and the J segment 1 base; nucleotides outside the gene matches: 7. The CDR3 loop spans 14 amino acids. Written as DNA, the CDR3 is TGTGCCACTAACGGACAGGGGGGGTCCTACGAGCAGTACTTC. Amino acids: CATNGQGGSYEQYF.

This clone occurred once. The CDR3 protein is CASSVREGDQPQHF. The DNA for the CDR3 is TGTGCCAGCAGCGTGCGCGAGGGGGATCAGCCCCAGCATTTT. The gene calls are TRBV7-8 and TRBJ1-5; TRBD1 is a possible D gene (6 bases). The CDR3 has 14 residues. CDR1 and CDR2 (germline): SGHVS, FQNEAQ. V lost 5 bases and J lost 5, with 13 bases in between.

V is TRBV7-9 and J is TRBJ2-1, with a weak D call TRBD1 (5 bases). This CDR3 is 18 amino acids long. In germline, CDR1 is SEHNR, CDR2 FQNEAQ (reference sequence). Deletions cut 3 bases from V and 4 bases from J, with 22 bases between. The CDR3 region has the DNA TGTGCCAGCAGCTTGTATCAGGGTTTGGGGCGGTCTTACAATGAGCAGTTCTTC. Residues: CASSLYQGLGRSYNEQFF. Complete variable domain (other parts from reference TRBV7-9 and TRBJ2-1): DTGVSQNPRHKITKRGQNVTFRCDPISEHNRLYWYRQTLGQGPEFLTYFQNEAQLEKSRLLSDRFSAERPKGSFSTLEIQRTEQGDSAMYLCASSLYQGLGRSYNEQFFGPGTRLTVL.

The chain combines TRBV3-1 (or the pseudogene TRBV3-2) with TRBJ1-4, with 7 positions matching TRBD1. This CDR3 comprises 15 residues. Losses at the gene ends were 3 bases for V and 7 bases for J; bases not matched to a gene: 8. Germline CDR1 LGHDT, CDR2 YNNKEL (reference sequence). As DNA, the CDR3 is TGTGCCAGCAGCCACGACGAGGGGGCCTTTGAAAAACTGTTTTTT. It is translated as CASSHDEGAFEKLFF.

J is TRBJ2-1 and V is TRBV3-1 (or the pseudogene TRBV3-2); 14 bases match TRBD2. This CDR3 is 16 amino acids long. The V gene end was trimmed by 3 bases and the J gene end by 7 bases; junction bases not matched to a gene: 5. Per germline, CDR1 LGHDT and CDR2 YNNKEL (reference sequence). CDR3 in DNA: TGTGCCAGCAGCCAGGGACTAGCGGGAGTAGGTAATGAGCAGTTCTTC. It codes for CASSQGLAGVGNEQFF.

V gene TRBV27 combines with J gene TRBJ2-2; D gene ambiguous. The germline gives CDR1 MNHEY, CDR2 SMNVEV (reference sequence). The CDR3 runs to 11 residues. V was trimmed by 3 bases and J by 4 bases, leaving 0 bases between them. The CDR3 sequence is CASSFTGELFF. CDR3 nucleotide sequence: TGTGCCAGCAGTTTCACCGGGGAGCTGTTTTTT.